The sample holds many counts of the clone carrying this T cell receptor beta chain. The data derive from a study of Graves' ophthalmopathy and Graves' hyperthyroidism. Someone took the PBMCs out of roughly 10 ml of fresh peripheral blood. CDR3 length: 16 amino acids. Trimming removed 7 bases at V and 1 base at J, with 19 bases between. Germline assignment: CDR1 MNHEY and CDR2 SVGEGT. RNA transcripts were the template, and TCR beta CDR3 regions were amplified from them. Investigators did first-round RT-PCR with HTBI primers, then second-round multiplex PCR. TCRdb itself ran the multiplex PCR reads through MiXCR, one entry per CDR3 protein. The profile shows roughly 380,000 distinct CDR3 sequences, over 15% of them singletons.

Material for sequencing was peripheral blood. This sequence originates from a young woman with stable Graves' hyperthyroidism. V is TRBV6-2 or TRBV6-3 and J is TRBJ2-5; D gene uncertain. CDR3 in DNA: TGTGCCAGCACTCCTTTCGCCGCCCAGATCCAAGAGACCCAGTACTTC. Translated: CASTPFAAQIQETQYF.